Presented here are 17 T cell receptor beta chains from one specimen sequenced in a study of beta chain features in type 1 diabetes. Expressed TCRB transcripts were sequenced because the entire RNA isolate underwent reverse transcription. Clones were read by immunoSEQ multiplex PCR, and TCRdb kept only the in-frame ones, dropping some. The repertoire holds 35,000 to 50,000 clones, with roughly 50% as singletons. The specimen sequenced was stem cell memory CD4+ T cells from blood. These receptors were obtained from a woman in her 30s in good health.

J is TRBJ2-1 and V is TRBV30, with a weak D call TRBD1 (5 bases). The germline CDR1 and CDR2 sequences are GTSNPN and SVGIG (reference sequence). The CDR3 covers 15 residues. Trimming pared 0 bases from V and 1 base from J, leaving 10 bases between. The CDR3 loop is CAWSVNRGSYNEQFF. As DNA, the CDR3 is TGTGCCTGGAGTGTAAATAGGGGTTCCTACAATGAGCAGTTCTTC.

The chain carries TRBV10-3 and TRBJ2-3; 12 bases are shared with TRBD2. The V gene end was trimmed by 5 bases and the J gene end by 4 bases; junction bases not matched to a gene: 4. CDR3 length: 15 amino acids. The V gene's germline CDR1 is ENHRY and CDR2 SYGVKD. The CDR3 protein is CAISPSGRAPDTQYF. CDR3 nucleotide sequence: TGTGCCATCAGTCCTAGCGGGAGGGCTCCAGATACGCAGTATTTT.

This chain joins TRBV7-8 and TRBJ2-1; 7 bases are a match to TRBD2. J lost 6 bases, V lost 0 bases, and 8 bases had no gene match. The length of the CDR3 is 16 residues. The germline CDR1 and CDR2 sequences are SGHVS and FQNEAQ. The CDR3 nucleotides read TGTGCCAGCAGCTTAGCAGCTAGCGGCCTAGCCAATGAGCAGTTCTTC. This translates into CASSLAASGLANEQFF.

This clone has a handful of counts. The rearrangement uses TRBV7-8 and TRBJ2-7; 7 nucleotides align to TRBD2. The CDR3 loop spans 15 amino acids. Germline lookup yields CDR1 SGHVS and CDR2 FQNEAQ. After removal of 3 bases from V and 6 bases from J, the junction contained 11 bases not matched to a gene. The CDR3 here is CASSFVQGGIGEQYF. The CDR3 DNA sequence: TGTGCCAGCAGCTTCGTCCAGGGAGGGATCGGCGAGCAGTACTTC.

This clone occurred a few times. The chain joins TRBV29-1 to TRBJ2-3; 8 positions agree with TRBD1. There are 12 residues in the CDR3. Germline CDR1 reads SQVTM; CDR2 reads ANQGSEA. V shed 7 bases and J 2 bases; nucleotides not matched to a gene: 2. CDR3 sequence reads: CSADRATDTQYF. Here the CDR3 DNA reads TGCAGCGCGGACAGGGCCACAGATACGCAGTATTTT.

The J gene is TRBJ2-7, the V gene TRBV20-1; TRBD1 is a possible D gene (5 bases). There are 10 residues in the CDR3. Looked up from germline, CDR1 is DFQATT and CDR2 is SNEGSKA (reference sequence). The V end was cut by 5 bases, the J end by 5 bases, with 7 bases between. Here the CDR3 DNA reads TGCAGTGCTGGACATAACGAGCAGTACTTC. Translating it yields CSAGHNEQYF.

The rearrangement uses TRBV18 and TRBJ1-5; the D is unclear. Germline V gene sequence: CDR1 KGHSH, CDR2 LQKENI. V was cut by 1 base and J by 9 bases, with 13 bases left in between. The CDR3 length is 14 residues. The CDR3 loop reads CASSPRSGGMPQHF. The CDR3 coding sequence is TGTGCCAGCTCACCACGCTCCGGCGGTATGCCCCAGCATTTT.

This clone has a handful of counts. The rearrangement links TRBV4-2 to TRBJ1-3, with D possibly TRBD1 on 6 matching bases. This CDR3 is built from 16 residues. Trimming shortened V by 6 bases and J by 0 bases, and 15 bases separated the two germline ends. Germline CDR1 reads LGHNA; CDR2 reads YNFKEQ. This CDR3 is CASRRQAKPSGNTIYF. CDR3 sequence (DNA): TGTGCCAGCAGAAGACAGGCCAAACCCTCTGGAAACACCATATATTTT.

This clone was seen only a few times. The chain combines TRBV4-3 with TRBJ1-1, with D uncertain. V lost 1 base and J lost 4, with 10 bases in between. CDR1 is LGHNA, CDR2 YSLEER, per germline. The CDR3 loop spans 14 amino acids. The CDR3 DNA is TGCGCCAGCAGCCAAGTTCCTACCGCCACTGAAGCTTTCTTT. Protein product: CASSQVPTATEAFF.

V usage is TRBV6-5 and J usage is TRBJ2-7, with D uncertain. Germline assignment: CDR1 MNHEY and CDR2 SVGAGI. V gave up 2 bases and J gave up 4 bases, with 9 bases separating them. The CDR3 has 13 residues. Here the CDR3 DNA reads TGTGCCAGCAGTTACGGTCAGGAATACGAGCAGTACTTC. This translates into CASSYGQEYEQYF.

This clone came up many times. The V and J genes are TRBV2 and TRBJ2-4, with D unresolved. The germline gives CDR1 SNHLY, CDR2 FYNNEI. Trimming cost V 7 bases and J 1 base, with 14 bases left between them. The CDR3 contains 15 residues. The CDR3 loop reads CASTPDWLAKNIQYF. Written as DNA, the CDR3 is TGTGCCAGCACTCCTGACTGGTTGGCCAAAAACATTCAGTACTTC. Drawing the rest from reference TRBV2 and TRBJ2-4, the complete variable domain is EPEVTQTPSHQVTQMGQEVILRCVPISNHLYFYWYRQILGQKVEFLVSFYNNEISEKSEIFDDQFSVERPDGSNFTLKIRSTKLEDSAMYFCASTPDWLAKNIQYFGAGTRLSVL.

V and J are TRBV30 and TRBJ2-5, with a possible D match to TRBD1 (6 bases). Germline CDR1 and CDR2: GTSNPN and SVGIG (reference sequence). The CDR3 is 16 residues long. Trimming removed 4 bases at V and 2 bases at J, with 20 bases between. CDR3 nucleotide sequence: TGTGCCTGGAACCTACTTTGGACAGCAACTCAAGAGACCCAGTACTTC. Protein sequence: CAWNLLWTATQETQYF.

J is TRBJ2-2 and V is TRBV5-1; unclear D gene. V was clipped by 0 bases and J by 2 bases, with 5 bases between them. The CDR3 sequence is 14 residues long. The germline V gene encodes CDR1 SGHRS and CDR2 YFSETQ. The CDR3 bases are TGCGCCAGCAGCTTGGGGAGCAACACCGGGGAGCTGTTTTTT. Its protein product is CASSLGSNTGELFF.

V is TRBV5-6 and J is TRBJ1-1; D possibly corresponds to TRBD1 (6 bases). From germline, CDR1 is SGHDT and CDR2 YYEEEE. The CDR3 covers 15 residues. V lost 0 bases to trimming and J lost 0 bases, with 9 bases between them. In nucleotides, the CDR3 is TGTGCCAGCAGCTTGGCGAGGGGGATGAACACTGAAGCTTTCTTT. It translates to CASSLARGMNTEAFF.

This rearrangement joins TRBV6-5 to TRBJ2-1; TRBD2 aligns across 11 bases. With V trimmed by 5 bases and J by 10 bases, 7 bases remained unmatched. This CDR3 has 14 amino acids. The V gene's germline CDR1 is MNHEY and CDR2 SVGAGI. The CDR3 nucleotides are TGTGCCAGCAGTAAACTAGCGGGAGTGGGCGAGCAGTTCTTC. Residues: CASSKLAGVGEQFF.

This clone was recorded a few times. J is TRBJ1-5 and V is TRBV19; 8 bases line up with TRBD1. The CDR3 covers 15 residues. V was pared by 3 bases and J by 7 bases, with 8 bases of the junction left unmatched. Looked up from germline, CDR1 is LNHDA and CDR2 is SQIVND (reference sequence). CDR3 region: CASSIFQGAQQPQHF. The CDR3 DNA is TGTGCCAGTAGTATTTTCCAGGGGGCTCAGCAGCCCCAGCATTTT.

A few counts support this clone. CDR3 nucleotides: TGCAGCGTCCTCGGGACTAGCGGGAGCCTAGCCAAAAACATTCAGTACTTC. Amino acid sequence: CSVLGTSGSLAKNIQYF. V gene TRBV29-1 combines with J gene TRBJ2-4; 14 bases agree with TRBD2. The trim removed 6 bases at V and 0 bases at J, leaving 7 bases unmatched. From germline, CDR1 is SQVTM and CDR2 ANQGSEA. The CDR3 sequence is 17 residues long.